This T cell receptor beta chain originates from a study of blood T cell repertoires in COVID-19. Followed longitudinally, the Seattle patients had been enrolled during active infection. The V gene's germline CDR1 is SQVTM and CDR2 ANQGSEA. This CDR3 has 13 amino acids. Sequenced by immunoSEQ multiplex PCR; TCRdb stores in-frame clones only, minus some. The table records about 240,000 clones, more than 85% of them present only once. About this clone: Germline and junction disagree at one end, which may indicate a read error.

The rearrangement joins TRBV29-1 to TRBJ1-1, with D unresolved. This TCR was recovered from a woman in her forties or fifties with COVID-19, enrolled during active disease. Material for sequencing was peripheral blood. The CDR3 sequence is CSLEEGMNTEAFF. DNA for the CDR3: TGCAGCCTTGAGGAGGGAATGAACACTGAAGCTTTCTTT. Variable domain in full (rest from reference TRBV29-1 and TRBJ1-1): SAVISQKPSRDICQRGTSLTIQCQVDSQVTMMFWYRQQPGQSLTLIATANQGSEATYESGFVIDKFPISRPNLTFSTLTVSNMSPEDSSIYLCSLEEGMNTEAFFGQGTRLTVV.